Shown below are 11 T cell receptor beta chains from a single sample sequenced in a study of blood T cell repertoires in COVID-19. This table comes from immunoSEQ multiplex PCR, and its TCRdb copy is limited to in-frame clones, with some not included. There are 150,000 to 200,000 clones in the sample; about 81% occur only once, and roughly 10% lies in the top ten. The sequencing sample was made of peripheral blood. The receptors here all came from a human donor in a cohort sampled during active COVID-19.

This clone was seen just once. The chain couples TRBV6-1 to TRBJ1-2; 8 bases line up with TRBD1. Germline-derived CDR1 and CDR2 are MNHNS and SASEGT. There are 14 residues in the CDR3. The V gene end was trimmed by 1 base and the J gene end by 7 bases; junction bases not matched to a gene: 5. CDR3 bases: TGTGCCAGCAGTGAAGGGACAGGGAAGCGTGGCTACACCTTC. It encodes CASSEGTGKRGYTF.

This clone was seen only once. The V gene is TRBV24-1, the J gene TRBJ2-2; D is perhaps TRBD1 (5 bases). Trimming cost V 6 bases and J 0 bases, with 10 bases left between them. CDR1 and CDR2 from the germline V gene are KGHDR and SFDVKD. This CDR3 is 15 amino acids long. CDR3: CATSSATANTGELFF. CDR3 DNA: TGTGCCACCAGTTCGGCGACAGCGAACACCGGGGAGCTGTTTTTT.

The rearrangement joins TRBV9 to TRBJ2-5, with TRBD1 matching over 7 bases. The CDR3 loop spans 14 amino acids. Germline CDR1 SGDLS, CDR2 YYNGEE. V dropped 3 bases and J dropped 4; count of bases not matched to a gene: 6. CDR3 sequence reads: CASSGVTGSETQYF. In nucleotides, the CDR3 is TGTGCCAGCAGCGGAGTGACAGGGTCAGAGACCCAGTACTTC.

J is TRBJ1-2 and V is TRBV6-5, with D possibly being TRBD1 (6 bases). Germline values: CDR1 MNHEY, CDR2 SVGAGI. V lost 5 bases and J lost 2, with 12 bases in between. The length of the CDR3 is 14 residues. The CDR3 loop is CASSLEDRNYGYTF. The CDR3 DNA reads TGTGCCAGCAGTCTCGAGGACAGAAACTATGGCTACACCTTC.

This clone was picked up a small number of times. This chain connects TRBV5-1 to TRBJ2-1, with 7 bases aligning to TRBD2. V lost 0 bases to trimming and J lost 4 bases; unmatched junction nucleotides: 7. There are 16 residues in the CDR3. The germline V gene encodes CDR1 SGHRS and CDR2 YFSETQ. For the CDR3, the DNA is TGCGCCAGCAGCTTGGCGGGCGGGAGCCGTTACAATGAGCAGTTCTTC. As protein: CASSLAGGSRYNEQFF. Supplemented by reference TRBV5-1 and TRBJ2-1, the full variable domain reads KAGVTQTPRYLIKTRGQQVTLSCSPISGHRSVSWYQQTPGQGLQFLFEYFSETQRNKGNFPGRFSGRQFSNSRSEMNVSTLELGDSALYLCASSLAGGSRYNEQFFGPGTRLTVL.

V usage is TRBV11-3 and J usage is TRBJ2-3; no firm D call. Germline V CDR1 and CDR2: SGHNT, YENEEA. The CDR3 length is 12 residues. V dropped 5 bases and J dropped 6 bases, with 9 bases sitting between them. The CDR3 DNA is TGTGCCAGCAGCCGATACCGGGATACGCAGTATTTT. As protein: CASSRYRDTQYF.

This clone has only a few counts. V is TRBV30 and J is TRBJ1-1; D is ambiguous. V lost 3 bases to trimming and J lost 3 bases, with 11 bases between them. The CDR3 contains 13 residues. Germline CDR1 GTSNPN, CDR2 SVGIG (reference sequence). The CDR3 sequence is CAWRLYGDTEAFF. The CDR3 DNA follows: TGTGCCTGGAGGTTATACGGGGACACTGAAGCTTTCTTT.

The chain is built from TRBV29-1 and TRBJ2-7; 8 bases match TRBD2. Germline CDR1 SQVTM, CDR2 ANQGSEA. Germline trimming cut 1 base from V and 4 bases from J; bases unmatched to any gene: 12. The CDR3 runs 16 residues. In DNA form, the CDR3 reads TGCAGCGTTGAAGGACAAGGGAGCGGGAGAAGGTACGAGCAGTACTTC. Translating it yields CSVEGQGSGRRYEQYF.

V usage is TRBV27 and J usage is TRBJ2-7, with D perhaps matching TRBD2 (5 bases). Germline CDR1 is MNHEY and CDR2 is SMNVEV (reference sequence). This CDR3 contains 15 residues. V dropped 5 bases and J dropped 0 bases, with 14 bases sitting between them. The CDR3: CASSPPGILSYEQYF. For the CDR3, the DNA is TGTGCCAGCAGTCCCCCCGGGATCCTCTCCTACGAGCAGTACTTC.

The rearrangement uses TRBV15 and TRBJ2-7; weak D call: TRBD1 (6 bases). There are 14 residues in the CDR3. Germline assignment: CDR1 LNHNV and CDR2 YYDKDF (reference sequence). V was shortened by 1 base and J by 4 bases, with 11 bases between the two germline ends. The DNA for the CDR3 is TGTGCCACCAGCAGAGCGGCCGGACAGTACGAGCAGTACTTC. This encodes CATSRAAGQYEQYF.

The chain uses TRBV9 and TRBJ2-1; D is possibly TRBD2 (5 bases). From germline, CDR1 is SGDLS and CDR2 YYNGEE. The V gene lost 0 bases and the J gene lost 8 bases, with 15 bases spanning the gap. The CDR3 is 15 residues long. The CDR3: CASSVVGLAGDEQFF. The DNA of the CDR3 is TGTGCCAGCAGCGTAGTAGGACTGGCTGGGGATGAGCAGTTCTTC.